Below are 2 T cell receptor beta chains sequenced from a single sample in a study of metastatic and nonmetastatic thyroid tumors. TCRdb re-analyzed the PCR reads through MiXCR. The table includes 15,000 to 20,000 clones, roughly 33% detected once. No treatment had been given to any patient before thyroid surgery. The sequencing input was adjacent normal tissue. Receptor source: a female donor with papillary thyroid cancer or a benign thyroid nodule (not recorded which). Some clones in this sample may be carry-over from other donors' samples.

There are a few counts of this clone. The chain links TRBV27 to TRBJ2-3, with 13 bases that match TRBD2. From germline, CDR1 is MNHEY and CDR2 SMNVEV (reference sequence). Trimming took 2 bases from V and 0 from J; bases not matched to a gene: 5. The CDR3 length is 18 residues. The CDR3 here is CASSLGVGLAGSTDTQYF. The CDR3 nucleotides are TGTGCCAGCAGTTTAGGTGTGGGACTAGCGGGGAGCACAGATACGCAGTATTTT.

By its share, this clone is large (0.1 to 1%). The gene calls are TRBV12-3 or TRBV12-4 and TRBJ2-7; 7 bases are a match to TRBD1. V gave up 5 bases and J gave up 3 bases; unmatched junction bases: 4. The CDR3 runs to 13 residues. The CDR3 bases are TGTGCCAGCAGTGGGACAGCCTTCTACGAGCAGTACTTC. Translation: CASSGTAFYEQYF.